Below, 19 T cell receptor beta chains from the same sample are listed, as sequenced in a study of the immune and genomic landscape of osteosarcoma. Profiled with immunoSEQ multiplex PCR; TCRdb holds only in-frame clones, not every one. The sample comprises fewer than 500 clones, roughly 81% of which are singletons, and 28% rests with the top ten. Primary, local recurrence and metastasis osteosarcoma tumors were taken after treatment from poor-prognosis patients. The sample comprised osteosarcoma tumor tissue from the thigh. The receptor set was obtained from a human donor with osteosarcoma.

The chain couples TRBV19 to TRBJ2-1; TRBD2 matches at 7 bases. The CDR3 sequence is 15 residues long. Trimming at V came to 7 bases and at J to 0 bases, leaving 6 bases not matched to a gene. Looked up from germline, CDR1 is LNHDA and CDR2 is SQIVND (reference sequence). In DNA form, the CDR3 reads TGTGCCAGTACCACTGGCGGGAGCTCCTACAATGAGCAGTTCTTC. Translated, it gives CASTTGGSSYNEQFF.

The chain is built from TRBV6-1 and TRBJ2-3; possibly TRBD2 for D (6 bases). CDR1 and CDR2 (germline): MNHNS, SASEGT. The V gene lost 4 bases and the J gene lost 3 bases, with 17 bases spanning the gap. The CDR3 has 16 residues. The CDR3 DNA is TGTGCCAGCAGTGCTCTAGTGCTGGGGGGTACAGATACGCAGTATTTT. It specifies CASSALVLGGTDTQYF.

This clone was picked up one time. This chain uses TRBV6-1 with TRBJ2-5; weak D call: TRBD2 (6 bases). V was trimmed by 2 bases and J by 1 base, leaving 11 bases between them. This CDR3 spans 15 amino acids. The germline V gene encodes CDR1 MNHNS and CDR2 SASEGT. The CDR3 spells CASSELGGTQETQYF. The DNA of the CDR3 is TGTGCCAGCAGTGAATTAGGAGGGACCCAAGAGACCCAGTACTTC.

The J gene is TRBJ2-5, the V gene TRBV7-6; D unresolved. The CDR3 runs to 14 residues. V was clipped by 5 bases and J by 7 bases, with 17 bases between them. Germline V gene sequence: CDR1 SGHVS, CDR2 FNYEAQ. The CDR3 coding sequence is TGTGCCAGCAGCCCGAGCATGGCGGATCCGACCCAGTACTTC. Amino acids: CASSPSMADPTQYF. Filled out from reference TRBV7-6 and TRBJ2-5, the complete variable domain reads GAGVSQSPRYKVTKRGQDVALRCDPISGHVSLYWYRQALGQGPEFLTYFNYEAQQDKSGLPNDRFSAERPEGSISTLTIQRTEQRDSAMYRCASSPSMADPTQYFGPGTRLLVL.

This clone occurred once. J is TRBJ2-1 and V is TRBV5-5, with 10 bases matching TRBD2. The CDR3 totals 15 residues. The germline gives CDR1 SGHKS, CDR2 YYEKEE (reference sequence). V lost 0 bases, J lost 14 bases, and 11 bases stayed unmatched. CDR3 amino acids: CASSLGLAGGEREFF. CDR3 bases: TGTGCCAGCAGCTTGGGACTAGCGGGTGGGGAGCGCGAGTTCTTC. Looking up the rest from reference TRBV5-5 and TRBJ2-1 gives the full variable domain: DAGVTQSPTHLIKTRGQQVTLRCSPISGHKSVSWYQQVLGQGPQFIFQYYEKEERGRGNFPDRFSARQFPNYSSELNVNALLLGDSALYLCASSLGLAGGEREFFGPGTRLTVL.

The V gene is TRBV29-1, the J gene TRBJ1-2, with D unclear. Germline CDR1 SQVTM, CDR2 ANQGSEA. With 1 base removed from V and 5 bases from J, the gap between germline ends came to 14 bases. The length of the CDR3 is 14 residues. The CDR3 spells CSVEVPPGTYGYTF. For the CDR3, the DNA is TGCAGCGTTGAAGTCCCCCCAGGAACATATGGCTACACCTTC.

J is TRBJ2-2 and V is TRBV28, with D perhaps matching TRBD2 (6 bases). V lost 3 bases and J lost 6, with 14 bases in between. Germline lookup yields CDR1 MDHEN and CDR2 SYDVKM. CDR3 length: 15 amino acids. CDR3 in DNA: TGTGCCAGCAGTTTTCCTTCTCTAGCGCCCGGGGAGCTGTTTTTT. It is translated as CASSFPSLAPGELFF.

This clone was detected only a few times. A junction end diverges from the germline sequence, so it may reflect a read error. This rearrangement joins TRBV5-1 to TRBJ2-7; D ambiguous. Germline values: CDR1 SGHRS, CDR2 YFSETQ. CDR3 length equals 15 residues. CDR3 DNA: TGCGCCAGCAGCTTGGGGGATCCCTCCTCCTCCGAGCAGTACTTC. This gives the protein CASSLGDPSSSEQYF.

This chain links TRBV7-9 with TRBJ2-7, with D unclear. V gave up 5 bases and J gave up 2 bases, with 7 bases separating them. There are 12 residues in the CDR3. Germline CDR1 reads SEHNR; CDR2 reads FQNEAQ (reference sequence). Written as DNA, the CDR3 is TGTGCCAGCAGCCGCGTACCCTACGAGCAGTACTTC. It translates to CASSRVPYEQYF.

The rearrangement joins TRBV25-1 to TRBJ1-2; 10 bases agree with TRBD1. There are 14 residues in the CDR3. Germline CDR1 is MGHDK and CDR2 is SYGVNS. The ends lost 2 bases at V and 5 bases at J; junction bases unmatched: 2. CDR3 DNA: TGTGCCAGCAGTGAACGGGACAGGGGATATGGCTACACCTTC. This translates into CASSERDRGYGYTF.

This clone has just one count. The chain is built from TRBV6-5 and TRBJ2-2; 16 bases fit TRBD2. This CDR3 is 16 amino acids long. Germline-derived CDR1 and CDR2 are MNHEY and SVGAGI. V lost 4 bases and J lost 6; bases outside the gene matches: 2. CDR3 protein: CASSWGLAGGAGELFF. The CDR3 DNA reads as TGTGCCAGCAGTTGGGGACTAGCGGGAGGGGCCGGGGAGCTGTTTTTT.

The CDR3 DNA reads as TGTGCCAGCAGCCGACAGGTCTCTGGGGCCAACGTCCTGACTTTC. Translation: CASSRQVSGANVLTF. V usage is TRBV6-5 and J usage is TRBJ2-6; D is perhaps TRBD1 (6 bases). The CDR3 runs to 15 residues. Germline V lookup: CDR1 MNHEY, CDR2 SVGAGI. V lost 6 bases, J lost 0 bases, and 9 bases lay in between.

The chain couples TRBV6-6 to TRBJ2-7, with D perhaps matching TRBD1 or TRBD2 (6 bases each). The CDR3 runs to 14 residues. Germline values: CDR1 MNHNY, CDR2 SVGAGI (reference sequence). Deletions cut 5 bases from V and 6 bases from J, with 17 bases between. CDR3 DNA sequence: TGTGCCAGCAGTACGCCAACAGAGGGGGGCGAGCAGTACTTC. It is translated as CASSTPTEGGEQYF.

The CDR3 region is CASSSGTSGYYEQYF. The CDR3 coding sequence is TGTGCCAGCAGCTCCGGGACTAGCGGTTACTACGAGCAGTACTTC. The V call is TRBV6-5, the J call TRBJ2-7, with 11 bases identical to TRBD2. Germline V gene data show CDR1 as MNHEY and CDR2 as SVGAGI. CDR3 length equals 15 residues. J lost 3 bases, V lost 6 bases, and 7 bases had no gene match.

The chain employs TRBV5-1 and TRBJ2-7, with TRBD1 matching 9 bases. This CDR3 has 16 residues. J was trimmed by 1 base and V by 0 bases; bases with no gene match: 5. Germline V CDR1 and CDR2: SGHRS, YFSETQ. The DNA for the CDR3 is TGCGCCAGCAGCTTGGCAAGAGGGACAGGGTCCTACGAGCAGTACTTC. Translating it yields CASSLARGTGSYEQYF.

This CDR3 is CASSTSSGNYGYTF. CDR3 DNA: TGTGCCAGCAGCACTTCCAGCGGTAACTATGGCTACACCTTC. This sequence joins TRBV7-3 and TRBJ1-2; D unresolved. Between the trimmed V and J ends, which lost 5 bases and 1 base, there was a span of 11 bases. CDR1 and CDR2 (germline): SGHTA, FQGTGA. There are 14 residues in the CDR3.

The chain joins TRBV10-1 to TRBJ2-2; D is undetermined. V dropped 4 bases and J dropped 7 bases, with 10 bases sitting between them. The CDR3 sequence is 13 residues long. Germline CDR1 is WNHNN and CDR2 is SYGVQD (reference sequence). CDR3 amino acids: CASSVEVDGELFF. The CDR3 DNA sequence: TGCGCCAGCAGTGTTGAGGTCGACGGGGAGCTGTTTTTT.

The J gene is TRBJ2-1, the V gene TRBV7-9; 7 bases fit TRBD1. V was clipped by 6 bases and J by 0 bases; unmatched bases: 5. CDR1 SEHNR and CDR2 FQNEAQ come from the germline V gene (reference sequence). The CDR3 extends over 15 amino acids. The CDR3 bases are TGTGCCAGCAGTACCGGGACAGCCTCCTACAATGAGCAGTTCTTC. The encoded protein is CASSTGTASYNEQFF.

This rearrangement joins TRBV18 to TRBJ2-5, with 7 bases fitting TRBD1. The J call could be wrong; TRBJ2-7 is a better fit for the DNA end. CDR1 is KGHSH and CDR2 is LQKENI in the germline V gene. The length of the CDR3 is 19 residues. The CDR3: CASSDRKGQPRSPSHEQYF. The DNA of the CDR3 is TGTGCCAGCTCCGACCGAAAGGGACAGCCCCGATCCCCTTCTCACGAGCAGTACTTC.